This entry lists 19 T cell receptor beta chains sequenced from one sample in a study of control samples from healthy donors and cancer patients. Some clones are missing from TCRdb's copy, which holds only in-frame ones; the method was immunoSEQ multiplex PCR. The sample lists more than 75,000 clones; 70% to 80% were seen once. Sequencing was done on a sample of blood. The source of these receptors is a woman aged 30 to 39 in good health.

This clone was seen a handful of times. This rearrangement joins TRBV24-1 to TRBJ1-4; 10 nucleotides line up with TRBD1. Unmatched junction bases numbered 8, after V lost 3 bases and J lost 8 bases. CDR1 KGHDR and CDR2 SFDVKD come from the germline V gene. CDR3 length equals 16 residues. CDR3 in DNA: TGTGCCACCAGTGATCCCAGCGGGACAGGGGTAGAAAAACTGTTTTTT. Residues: CATSDPSGTGVEKLFF.

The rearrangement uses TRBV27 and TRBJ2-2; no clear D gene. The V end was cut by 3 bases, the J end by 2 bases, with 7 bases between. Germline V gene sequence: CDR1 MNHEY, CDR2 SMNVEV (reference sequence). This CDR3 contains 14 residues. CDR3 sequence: CASSFRLNTGELFF. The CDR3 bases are TGTGCCAGCAGTTTCCGGCTAAACACCGGGGAGCTGTTTTTT.

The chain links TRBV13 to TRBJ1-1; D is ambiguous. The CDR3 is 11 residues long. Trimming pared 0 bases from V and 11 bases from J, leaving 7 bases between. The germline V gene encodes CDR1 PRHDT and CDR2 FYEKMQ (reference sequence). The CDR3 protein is CASSLGTTAFF. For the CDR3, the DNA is TGTGCCAGCAGCTTAGGAACGACGGCTTTCTTT.

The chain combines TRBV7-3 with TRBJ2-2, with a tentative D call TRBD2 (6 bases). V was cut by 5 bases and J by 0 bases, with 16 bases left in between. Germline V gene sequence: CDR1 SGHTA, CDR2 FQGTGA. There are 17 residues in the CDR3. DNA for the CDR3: TGTGCCAGCAGCCCCATAGGGACTCCGACGAACACCGGGGAGCTGTTTTTT. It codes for CASSPIGTPTNTGELFF. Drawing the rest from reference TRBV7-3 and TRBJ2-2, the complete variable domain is GAGVSQTPSNKVTEKGKYVELRCDPISGHTALYWYRQSLGQGPEFLIYFQGTGAADDSGLPNDRFFAVRPEGSVSTLKIQRTERGDSAVYLCASSPIGTPTNTGELFFGEGSRLTVL.

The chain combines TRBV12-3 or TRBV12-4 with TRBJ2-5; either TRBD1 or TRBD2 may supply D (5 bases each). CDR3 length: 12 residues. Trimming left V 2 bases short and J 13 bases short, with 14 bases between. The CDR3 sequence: CASSLSGRQPYF. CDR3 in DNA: TGTGCCAGCAGTTTATCGGGGCGTCAACCGTACTTC.

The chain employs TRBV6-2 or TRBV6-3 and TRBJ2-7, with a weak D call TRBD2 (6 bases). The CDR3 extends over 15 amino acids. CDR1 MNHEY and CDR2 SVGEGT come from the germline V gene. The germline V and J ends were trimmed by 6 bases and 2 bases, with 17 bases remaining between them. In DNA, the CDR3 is TGTGCCAGCAGCCGTCCCGGGACTTTGACCTACGAGCAGTACTTC. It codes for CASSRPGTLTYEQYF.

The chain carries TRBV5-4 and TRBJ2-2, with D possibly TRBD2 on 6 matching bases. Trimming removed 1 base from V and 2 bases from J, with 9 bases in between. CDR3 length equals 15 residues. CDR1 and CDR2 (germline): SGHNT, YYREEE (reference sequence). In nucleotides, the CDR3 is TGTGCCAGCAGCTTGCGGGGGTTAAACACCGGGGAGCTGTTTTTT. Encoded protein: CASSLRGLNTGELFF.

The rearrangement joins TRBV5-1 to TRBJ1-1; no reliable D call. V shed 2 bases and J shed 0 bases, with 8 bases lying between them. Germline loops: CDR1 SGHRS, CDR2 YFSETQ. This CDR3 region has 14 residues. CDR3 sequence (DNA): TGCGCCAGCAGCTTCCGGGAGGTGAACACTGAAGCTTTCTTT. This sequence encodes CASSFREVNTEAFF.

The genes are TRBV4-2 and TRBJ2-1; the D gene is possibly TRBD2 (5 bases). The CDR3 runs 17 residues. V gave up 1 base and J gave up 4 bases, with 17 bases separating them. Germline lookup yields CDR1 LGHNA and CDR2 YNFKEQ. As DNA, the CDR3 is TGTGCCAGCAGCCAAGGGATGGGCTCTAGCTGGTACAATGAGCAGTTCTTC. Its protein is CASSQGMGSSWYNEQFF.

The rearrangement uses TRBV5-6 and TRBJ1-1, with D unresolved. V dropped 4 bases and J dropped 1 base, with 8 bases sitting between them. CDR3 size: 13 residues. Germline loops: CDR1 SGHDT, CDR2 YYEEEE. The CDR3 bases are TGTGCCAGCAGCCCTGCTCAGAACACTGAAGCTTTCTTT. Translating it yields CASSPAQNTEAFF.

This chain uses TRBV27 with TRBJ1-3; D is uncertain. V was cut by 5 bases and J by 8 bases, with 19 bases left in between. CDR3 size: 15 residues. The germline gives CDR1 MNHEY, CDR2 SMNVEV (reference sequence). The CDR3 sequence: CASSHNRESQDTIYF. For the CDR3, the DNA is TGTGCCAGCAGTCATAACCGGGAATCGCAGGACACCATATATTTT.

The CDR3 sequence: CASSFTGAPMLYEQYF. DNA for the CDR3: TGCGCCAGCAGTTTTACAGGGGCCCCTATGTTATACGAGCAGTACTTC. This chain connects TRBV5-1 to TRBJ2-7, with TRBD1 identical over 7 bases. CDR3 length: 16 residues. Trimming removed 5 bases from V and 4 bases from J; junction bases left unmatched: 15. The germline V gene has CDR1 SGHRS and CDR2 YFSETQ.

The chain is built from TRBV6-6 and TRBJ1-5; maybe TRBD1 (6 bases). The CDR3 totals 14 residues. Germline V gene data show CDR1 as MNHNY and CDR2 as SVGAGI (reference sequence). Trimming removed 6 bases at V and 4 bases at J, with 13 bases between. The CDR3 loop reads CASSRDTTNQPQHF. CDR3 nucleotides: TGTGCCAGCAGCCGGGACACGACAAATCAGCCCCAGCATTTT.

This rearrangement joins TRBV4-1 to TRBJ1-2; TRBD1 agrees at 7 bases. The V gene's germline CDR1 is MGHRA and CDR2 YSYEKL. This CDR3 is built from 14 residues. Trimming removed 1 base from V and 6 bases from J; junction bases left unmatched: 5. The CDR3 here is CASSQARGHDGYTF. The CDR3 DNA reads TGCGCCAGCAGCCAAGCTAGGGGGCATGATGGCTACACCTTC.

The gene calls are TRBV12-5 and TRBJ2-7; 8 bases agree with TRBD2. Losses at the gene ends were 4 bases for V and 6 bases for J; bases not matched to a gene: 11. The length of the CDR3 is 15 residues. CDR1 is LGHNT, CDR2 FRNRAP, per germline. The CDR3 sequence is CASGSGGTSGAEQYF. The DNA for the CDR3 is TGTGCTAGTGGTTCGGGGGGGACTAGTGGCGCCGAGCAGTACTTC.

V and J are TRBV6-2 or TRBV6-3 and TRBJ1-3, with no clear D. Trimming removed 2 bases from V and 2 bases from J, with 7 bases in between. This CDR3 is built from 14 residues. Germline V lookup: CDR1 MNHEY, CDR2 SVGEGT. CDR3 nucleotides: TGTGCCAGCAGTTACGGGCGCACTGGAAACACCATATATTTT. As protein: CASSYGRTGNTIYF.

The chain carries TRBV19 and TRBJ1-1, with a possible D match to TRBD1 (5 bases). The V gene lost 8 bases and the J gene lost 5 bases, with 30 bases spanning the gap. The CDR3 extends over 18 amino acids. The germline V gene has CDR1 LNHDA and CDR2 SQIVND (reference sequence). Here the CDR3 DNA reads TGTGCCAGTCGGCTGTGGCCCCGCTCCAACCAGGGTGGGACTGAAGCTTTCTTT. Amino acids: CASRLWPRSNQGGTEAFF.

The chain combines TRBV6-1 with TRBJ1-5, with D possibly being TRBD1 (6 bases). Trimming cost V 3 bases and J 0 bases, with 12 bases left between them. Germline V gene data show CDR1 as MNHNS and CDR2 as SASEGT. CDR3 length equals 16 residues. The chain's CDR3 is CASSDQGRGSNQPQHF. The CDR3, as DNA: TGTGCCAGCAGTGACCAGGGGAGGGGTAGCAATCAGCCCCAGCATTTT.

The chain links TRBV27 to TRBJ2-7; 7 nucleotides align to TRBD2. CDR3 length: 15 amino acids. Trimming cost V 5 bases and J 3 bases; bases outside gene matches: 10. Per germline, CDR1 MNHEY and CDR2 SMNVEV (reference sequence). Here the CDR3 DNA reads TGTGCCAGCAGTCCCCGGGGGAGGGCAATCTACGAGCAGTACTTC. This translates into CASSPRGRAIYEQYF.